This TCR beta chain was identified during a study of T cell repertoires in cytomegalovirus infection. The wider study: CMV infection plus the matching HLA type was flagged by public TCR beta signatures.

Study-wide points: Dominating the ex vivo response were TCR beta clonotypes that were CMV-specific and HLA-C-restricted.

Between the trimmed V and J ends, which lost 10 bases and 2 bases, there was a span of 21 bases. The CDR3 sequence is 16 residues long. Germline CDR1 MNHNS, CDR2 SASEGT. This clonotype was seen a few times. The antigen remains undetermined. MiXCR was run by TCRdb on the reads, yielding one entry per CDR3 protein. The sample contains hundreds of thousands of distinct CDR3 sequences, around 30% of which appear only once. The chain combines TRBV6-1 with TRBJ1-5; D possibly corresponds to TRBD1 (5 bases). The sequence was collected from a human donor in good health (CMV status not recorded). Some clones in this sample may be carry-over from other donors' samples. This sample comprised cultured PBMCs, obtained from culture after CMV antigen stimulation. This CDR3 reads CAIDPAGKRGNQPQHF. The CDR3 nucleotides are TGTGCCATCGACCCGGCAGGGAAGCGGGGCAATCAGCCCCAGCATTTT.